A single sample is the source of the 23 T cell receptor beta chains below, sequenced in a study of cytomegalovirus exposure and HLA in healthy donors. PCR amplification relied on 60 Vbeta primers (plus 13 Jbeta primers). TCRdb keeps only in-frame clones here, not all; method: immunoSEQ multiplex PCR. Here the sample spans roughly 100,000 clones, 65% to 85% being singletons. Sequencing was done on a sample of PBMCs. Source of these receptors: a man in his forties or fifties in good health and CMV-seropositive.

The chain links TRBV4-2 to TRBJ2-4, with D uncertain. V shed 0 bases and J shed 5 bases, with 5 bases lying between them. The germline gives CDR1 LGHNA, CDR2 YNFKEQ. The CDR3 runs to 13 residues. This CDR3 is CASSQDTENIQYF. In DNA, the CDR3 is TGTGCCAGCAGCCAAGATACGGAAAACATTCAGTACTTC.

The J gene is TRBJ2-7, the V gene TRBV6-1; 9 bases align to TRBD2. The V segment lost 6 bases and the J segment 3 bases; nucleotides outside the gene matches: 6. CDR1 and CDR2 (germline): MNHNS, SASEGT. The CDR3 covers 14 residues. The CDR3 sequence is CASRPGLASYEQYF. The DNA for the CDR3 is TGTGCCAGCAGACCCGGACTAGCGAGCTACGAGCAGTACTTC.

This chain connects TRBV10-3 to TRBJ1-2, with 10 bases lining up with TRBD1. CDR1 is ENHRY and CDR2 is SYGVKD in the germline V gene. With V trimmed by 3 bases and J by 4 bases, 11 bases remained unmatched. This CDR3 region has 17 residues. The CDR3 sequence is CAISETLTGGLIYGYTF. The CDR3, as DNA: TGTGCCATCAGTGAAACCTTGACAGGGGGCCTGATCTATGGCTACACCTTC.

The count of this clone is one. The chain uses TRBV6-5 and TRBJ1-2, with TRBD1 as a possible D gene (5 bases). CDR3 length equals 15 residues. Germline values: CDR1 MNHEY, CDR2 SVGAGI. The germline V and J ends were trimmed by 5 bases and 6 bases, with 19 bases remaining between them. CDR3 region: CASSPLALTDDGYTF. Here the CDR3 DNA reads TGTGCCAGCAGTCCCCTGGCCCTGACAGATGATGGCTACACCTTC.

V is TRBV7-2 and J is TRBJ2-5; 7 bases map to TRBD2. With V trimmed by 3 bases and J by 3 bases, 7 bases remained unmatched. The CDR3 has 15 residues. Germline CDR1 and CDR2: SGHTA and FQGNSA. The CDR3: CASSLGGRVEETQYF. Written as DNA, the CDR3 is TGTGCCAGCAGCTTGGGAGGGAGGGTAGAAGAGACCCAGTACTTC.

The chain combines TRBV9 with TRBJ2-3, with TRBD2 identical over 8 bases. Per the germline V gene, CDR1 is SGDLS and CDR2 is YYNGEE. The junction had 5 bases not matched to a gene; V was cut back by 0 bases and J by 2 bases. The CDR3 has 16 residues. The CDR3 bases are TGTGCCAGCAGCGTAGGGGCGGGAGGCCCCACAGATACGCAGTATTTT. Protein: CASSVGAGGPTDTQYF.

This clone came up a few times. The chain has TRBV5-4 and TRBJ2-2; 8 bases fit TRBD2. CDR1 is SGHNT, CDR2 YYREEE, per germline (reference sequence). The CDR3 is 16 amino acids. V was pared by 2 bases and J by 7 bases, with 10 bases of the junction left unmatched. For the CDR3, the DNA is TGTGCCAGCAGCTTCGTCCAAAGCGGGAGCGGCGGGGAGCTGTTTTTT. As protein: CASSFVQSGSGGELFF.

This clone was detected a few times. The gene calls are TRBV7-7 and TRBJ2-3, with 12 bases aligning to TRBD2. The CDR3 is 17 residues long. Germline V gene data show CDR1 as SSHAT and CDR2 as FNYEAQ (reference sequence). With 5 bases clipped from V and 3 bases from J, the junction kept 9 bases outside the gene matches. Written as DNA, the CDR3 is TGTGCCAGCAGCCACGGGACTAGCGGGCTGGGGACAGATACGCAGTATTTT. Protein sequence: CASSHGTSGLGTDTQYF.

This clone was counted a few times. The sample contains more than one DNA sequence encoding this CDR3. This chain links TRBV4-2 with TRBJ1-3; D not certain. This CDR3 contains 15 residues. The ends were cut back, 0 bases at V and 4 bases at J, with 10 bases in the middle. The germline gives CDR1 LGHNA, CDR2 YNFKEQ. The CDR3 bases are TGTGCCAGCAGCCAAGAACCCGGGGTGGGAAACACCATATATTTT. Encoded protein: CASSQEPGVGNTIYF.

The chain uses TRBV5-1 and TRBJ2-1; 14 bases align to TRBD2. This CDR3 comprises 20 residues. Germline assignment: CDR1 SGHRS and CDR2 YFSETQ. With V trimmed by 0 bases and J by 1 base, 9 bases remained unmatched. The CDR3 DNA reads as TGCGCCAGCAGCTTGGAAGGGACTAGCGGGAGCAAGGGGTCCTACAATGAGCAGTTCTTC. It is translated as CASSLEGTSGSKGSYNEQFF.

This clone was picked up a small number of times. The V and J genes are TRBV28 and TRBJ2-7, with 10 bases that match TRBD2. Germline V gene data show CDR1 as MDHEN and CDR2 as SYDVKM. The CDR3 runs 15 residues. J lost 3 bases, V lost 2 bases, and 4 bases had no gene match. CDR3 in amino acids: CASSLPGTSDYEQYF. Written as DNA, the CDR3 is TGTGCCAGCAGTTTACCCGGGACTAGCGACTACGAGCAGTACTTC.

J is TRBJ1-5 and V is TRBV4-1; possible D gene TRBD1, 5 bases. This CDR3 is built from 15 residues. Germline V gene lookup returns CDR1 MGHRA and CDR2 YSYEKL. V lost 1 base to trimming and J lost 4 bases, with 11 bases between them. The CDR3 loop reads CASSQGQGENQPQHF. CDR3 sequence (DNA): TGCGCCAGCAGCCAAGGGCAGGGCGAAAATCAGCCCCAGCATTTT.

As for this clone: The same CDR3 arises from other DNA sequences in this sample as well. The chain recombines TRBV5-1 with TRBJ2-5; TRBD1 aligns across 7 bases. From germline, CDR1 is SGHRS and CDR2 YFSETQ. Trimming cost V 0 bases and J 2 bases; bases outside gene matches: 1. This CDR3 has 14 amino acids. CDR3 sequence: CASSLGQGQETQYF. The CDR3 region has the DNA TGCGCCAGCAGCTTGGGACAGGGACAAGAGACCCAGTACTTC.

CDR3 DNA: TGTGCCAGCAGCTTGTTGGGAGCGGGAGGTAGTACCGGGGAGCTGTTTTTT. Translating it yields CASSLLGAGGSTGELFF. V and J are TRBV7-2 and TRBJ2-2, with TRBD2 identical over 9 bases. The J segment lost 5 bases and the V segment lost 3 bases, leaving 10 bases of the junction unmatched. The CDR3 is 17 amino acids. Germline CDR1 is SGHTA and CDR2 is FQGNSA.

This sequence joins TRBV7-9 and TRBJ1-1; 7 bases fit TRBD1. CDR3 length equals 14 residues. Germline CDR1 and CDR2: SEHNR and FQNEAQ (reference sequence). The V gene end was trimmed by 5 bases and the J gene end by 0 bases; junction bases not matched to a gene: 3. CDR3 amino acids: CASSRDSLNTEAFF. The CDR3 DNA reads TGTGCCAGCAGCCGGGACAGTTTGAACACTGAAGCTTTCTTT.

This clone came up a few times. This chain links TRBV6-1 with TRBJ2-3; possibly TRBD1 for D (6 bases). CDR3 length: 12 amino acids. Germline assignment: CDR1 MNHNS and CDR2 SASEGT. V was clipped by 6 bases and J by 5 bases, with 9 bases between them. The CDR3 coding sequence is TGTGCCAGCAGACAGGGTTTAGATACGCAGTATTTT. This gives the protein CASRQGLDTQYF.

CDR3 coding DNA: TGTGCCAGCTCACCACGGCAGGGGTTCGATGGGCAGTACTTC. Translated, it gives CASSPRQGFDGQYF. The chain couples TRBV18 to TRBJ2-7; D is possibly TRBD1 (6 bases). The germline V and J ends were trimmed by 1 base and 9 bases, with 16 bases remaining between them. Germline V gives CDR1 KGHSH, CDR2 LQKENI. CDR3 size: 14 residues.

The chain carries TRBV7-3 and TRBJ2-3, with TRBD2 matching over 10 bases. Trimming took 2 bases from V and 1 from J; bases not matched to a gene: 3. This CDR3 is 16 amino acids long. The germline CDR1 and CDR2 sequences are SGHTA and FQGTGA. The CDR3 DNA is TGTGCCAGCAGCTTAGGCGGACTAGCGGGCACAGATACGCAGTATTTT. It translates to CASSLGGLAGTDTQYF.

This chain links TRBV7-6 with TRBJ2-3; tentatively, D is TRBD2 (6 bases). The ends were cut back, 5 bases at V and 5 bases at J, with 17 bases in the middle. Germline V gene sequence: CDR1 SGHVS, CDR2 FNYEAQ. This CDR3 has 15 residues. The CDR3 coding sequence is TGTGCCAGCAGCCCTAGAGGGCGGGATCAAGATACGCAGTATTTT. Protein product: CASSPRGRDQDTQYF.

This clone has just one count. The rearrangement links TRBV9 to TRBJ2-7, with 12 bases aligning to TRBD1. The CDR3 spans 14 residues. Unmatched junction bases numbered 3, after V lost 4 bases and J lost 4 bases. Germline V gene sequence: CDR1 SGDLS, CDR2 YYNGEE. DNA for the CDR3: TGTGCCAGCAGCCCGGGACAGGGGGCATACGAGCAGTACTTC. This translates into CASSPGQGAYEQYF.

The V and J genes are TRBV9 and TRBJ1-2; D not resolved. Per germline, CDR1 SGDLS and CDR2 YYNGEE. CDR3 length equals 14 residues. V was cut by 0 bases and J by 1 base, with 7 bases left in between. CDR3 region: CASSVDPSNYGYTF. CDR3 coding DNA: TGTGCCAGCAGCGTAGACCCCAGTAACTATGGCTACACCTTC. Drawing the rest from reference TRBV9 and TRBJ1-2, the complete variable domain is DSGVTQTPKHLITATGQRVTLRCSPRSGDLSVYWYQQSLDQGLQFLIQYYNGEERAKGNILERFSAQQFPDLHSELNLSSLELGDSALYFCASSVDPSNYGYTFGSGTRLTVV.

The V call is TRBV6-6, the J call TRBJ1-6, with D hard to call. Trimming left V 5 bases short and J 0 bases short, with 11 bases between. The length of the CDR3 is 16 residues. In germline, CDR1 is MNHNY, CDR2 SVGAGI (reference sequence). The CDR3 loop reads CASSGLRSSYNSPLHF. DNA of the CDR3: TGTGCCAGCAGTGGACTCCGAAGCTCCTATAATTCACCCCTCCACTTT.

V and J are TRBV6-6 and TRBJ1-6; 10 bases line up with TRBD1. In germline, CDR1 is MNHNY, CDR2 SVGAGI (reference sequence). The CDR3 contains 13 residues. Trimming removed 10 bases from V and 6 bases from J; junction bases left unmatched: 3. Written as DNA, the CDR3 is TGTGCCACTGGACAGGGGGGTAATTCACCCCTCCACTTT. Residues: CATGQGGNSPLHF.